This passage covers 8 T cell receptor beta chains from one sample sequenced in a study of identical twins. TCRdb analysed the 5' RACE reads with MiXCR anew, one entry per CDR3 protein. In the table there are 240,000 or so distinct CDR3 sequences, around 6.6% of which are singletons. These data were likewise used in another study, on yellow fever vaccine responses in identical twins.

Sequencing was performed on memory (CD45RO+) T cells sorted from blood. Every receptor here comes from a woman in her late teens or twenties in good health.

This clonotype showed up just a few times. V usage is TRBV28 and J usage is TRBJ2-7, with 7 bases lining up with TRBD1. From germline, CDR1 is MDHEN and CDR2 SYDVKM. The CDR3 totals 15 residues. With 5 bases clipped from V and 0 bases from J, the junction kept 7 bases outside the gene matches. The CDR3 DNA is TGTGCCAGCAGTGCCACAGGGGCGTCCTCCTACGAGCAGTACTTC. Residues: CASSATGASSYEQYF. The variable domain in full, with the rest retrieved from reference TRBV28 and TRBJ2-7, is DVKVTQSSRYLVKRTGEKVFLECVQDMDHENMFWYRQDPGLGLRLIYFSYDVKMKEKGDIPEGYSVSREKKERFSLILESASTNQTSMYLCASSATGASSYEQYFGPGTRLTVT.

In its sample, this clonotype was seen many times. The rearrangement joins TRBV3-1 to TRBJ2-7; no clear D gene. Per germline, CDR1 LGHDT and CDR2 YNNKEL (reference sequence). V was pared by 6 bases and J by 2 bases, with 5 bases between. This CDR3 region has 11 residues. The CDR3 DNA reads TGTGCCAGCAGAAACGCCTACGAGCAGTACTTC. It encodes CASRNAYEQYF.

The chain employs TRBV7-6 and TRBJ2-5; 8 bases are a match to TRBD1. CDR3 length: 14 amino acids. Trimming removed 1 base from V and 3 bases from J; junction bases left unmatched: 1. Per the germline V gene, CDR1 is SGHVS and CDR2 is FNYEAQ. For the CDR3, the DNA is TGTGCCAGCAGCTTAGGGACAGGGAAAGAGACCCAGTACTTC. It translates to CASSLGTGKETQYF.

The table lists this clonotype with many counts. The CDR3 region has the DNA TGTGCCAGCAGCCCTGGGACACAACGTCCACCCAATGAGCAGTTCTTC. Its protein is CASSPGTQRPPNEQFF. This chain links TRBV7-3 with TRBJ2-1; a weak D match, TRBD1 (6 bases). The CDR3 spans 16 residues. Germline V lookup: CDR1 SGHTA, CDR2 FQGTGA. Trimming stripped 5 bases from V and 6 bases from J, with 20 bases between.

The sample holds many counts of this clonotype. This chain joins TRBV4-1 and TRBJ2-7, with 11 bases aligning to TRBD2. Germline CDR1 reads MGHRA; CDR2 reads YSYEKL. V gave up 8 bases and J gave up 2 bases; unmatched junction bases: 8. This CDR3 spans 15 amino acids. The CDR3, as DNA: TGCGCCAGCCAACTACTACTAGCGGGAGCCTACGAGCAGTACTTC. Amino acids: CASQLLLAGAYEQYF.

The rearrangement joins TRBV2 to TRBJ2-2, with D perhaps matching TRBD1 (6 bases). CDR3 length equals 15 residues. Germline V gene lookup returns CDR1 SNHLY and CDR2 FYNNEI. Trimming stripped 6 bases from V and 7 bases from J, with 18 bases between. The DNA of the CDR3 is TGTGCCAGCAGAGCAGACAGGCTGGGACACGGGGAGCTGTTTTTT. Its translation is CASRADRLGHGELFF. The entire variable domain, with the rest obtained from reference TRBV2 and TRBJ2-2, is as follows: EPEVTQTPSHQVTQMGQEVILRCVPISNHLYFYWYRQILGQKVEFLVSFYNNEISEKSEIFDDQFSVERPDGSNFTLKIRSTKLEDSAMYFCASRADRLGHGELFFGEGSRLTVL.

This clonotype was picked up a small number of times. The chain uses TRBV5-1 and TRBJ2-1; possibly TRBD2 for D (6 bases). The V gene's germline CDR1 is SGHRS and CDR2 YFSETQ. CDR3 length: 16 amino acids. V was pared by 0 bases and J by 5 bases, with 15 bases between. The CDR3 DNA reads TGCGCCAGCAGCTTGGGGGGAGGTTCGGGGAACAATGAGCAGTTCTTC. It encodes CASSLGGGSGNNEQFF.

This clonotype was counted a few times. The gene calls are TRBV2 and TRBJ1-1; TRBD1 might be the D (6 bases). This CDR3 contains 14 residues. The V end lost 8 bases, the J end lost 1 base, and 14 bases lay between the germline ends. Germline lookup yields CDR1 SNHLY and CDR2 FYNNEI. As DNA, the CDR3 is TGTGCCAGCCAGGACAGTGGTGGGAACACTGAAGCTTTCTTT. Protein product: CASQDSGGNTEAFF.